Following are 16 T cell receptor beta chains from one sample sequenced in a study of cytomegalovirus exposure and HLA in healthy donors. It was with 60 Vbeta and 13 Jbeta primers that the PCR ran. Using immunoSEQ multiplex PCR, the repertoire was profiled, and TCRdb retains in-frame clones only, with some absent. The sample shows approximately 110,000 clones, and approximately 6.8% sits with its ten largest clones. The source material was PBMCs. These receptors were collected from a man between 35 and 55 years old in good health and CMV-seropositive.

This chain links TRBV30 with TRBJ2-5; 10 bases are shared with TRBD2. TRBJ2-7 explains the end of the DNA better; the J call may be wrong. Germline lookup yields CDR1 GTSNPN and CDR2 SVGIG (reference sequence). CDR3 length: 14 residues. CDR3 region: CAWIGTSASYEQYF. The CDR3 DNA reads as TGTGCCTGGATAGGGACTAGCGCTTCCTACGAGCAGTACTTC.

This chain connects TRBV5-4 to TRBJ2-5; weak D call: TRBD1 (5 bases). CDR1 SGHNT and CDR2 YYREEE come from the germline V gene (reference sequence). CDR3 length equals 14 residues. V shed 4 bases and J shed 3 bases, with 13 bases lying between them. CDR3 residues: CASSRNSGKETQYF. The CDR3 DNA follows: TGTGCCAGCAGCCGTAACTCAGGGAAAGAGACCCAGTACTTC.

The chain links TRBV30 to TRBJ2-7, with 14 bases matching TRBD2. This CDR3 region has 14 residues. After removal of 5 bases from V and 2 bases from J, the junction contained 2 bases not matched to a gene. CDR1 is GTSNPN, CDR2 SVGIG, per germline (reference sequence). The CDR3 DNA reads TGTGCCTGGGGGACTAGCGGGGGAGCCTACGAGCAGTACTTC. Amino acids: CAWGTSGGAYEQYF.

V is TRBV5-1 and J is TRBJ2-5, with 9 bases aligning to TRBD1. The J call may not be correct, given that the DNA end is closer to TRBJ2-7. This CDR3 region has 14 residues. The germline V gene has CDR1 SGHRS and CDR2 YFSETQ. CDR3 DNA: TGCGCCAGCAGCCTGGGGACAGGGACCTACGAGCAGTACTTC. This encodes CASSLGTGTYEQYF.

This chain joins TRBV30 and TRBJ1-2; 8 bases map to TRBD1. Trimming cost V 7 bases and J 6 bases; bases outside gene matches: 4. CDR3 length: 11 residues. The germline V gene has CDR1 GTSNPN and CDR2 SVGIG (reference sequence). The CDR3 DNA reads as TGTGCCTCCAGGGGGCCCGATGGCTACACCTTC. Encoded protein: CASRGPDGYTF.

The chain employs TRBV5-1 and TRBJ2-3, with D unresolved. Per germline, CDR1 SGHRS and CDR2 YFSETQ. Trimming shortened V by 0 bases and J by 0 bases, and 11 bases separated the two germline ends. The CDR3 spans 16 residues. The CDR3 loop is CASSLAVQSSTDTQYF. CDR3 in DNA: TGCGCCAGCAGCTTGGCCGTACAGTCTAGCACAGATACGCAGTATTTT. The entire variable domain, with the rest obtained from reference TRBV5-1 and TRBJ2-3, is as follows: KAGVTQTPRYLIKTRGQQVTLSCSPISGHRSVSWYQQTPGQGLQFLFEYFSETQRNKGNFPGRFSGRQFSNSRSEMNVSTLELGDSALYLCASSLAVQSSTDTQYFGPGTRLTVL.

This rearrangement joins TRBV7-9 to TRBJ2-1, with TRBD2 identical over 10 bases. The length of the CDR3 is 17 residues. The V gene's germline CDR1 is SEHNR and CDR2 FQNEAQ (reference sequence). Germline trimming cut 0 bases from V and 4 bases from J; bases unmatched to any gene: 6. DNA for the CDR3: TGTGCCAGCAGCTTAGCCGATAGCGGGAGGATTTACAATGAGCAGTTCTTC. Residues: CASSLADSGRIYNEQFF.

The chain is built from TRBV19 and TRBJ1-1; D gene uncertain. The germline V gene encodes CDR1 LNHDA and CDR2 SQIVND (reference sequence). V dropped 5 bases and J dropped 0 bases, with 7 bases sitting between them. The CDR3 contains 13 residues. CDR3 sequence (DNA): TGTGCCAGTAGTTTAGGGCTGAACACTGAAGCTTTCTTT. Its translation is CASSLGLNTEAFF.

The V call is TRBV14, the J call TRBJ1-4, with D hard to call. The germline V gene encodes CDR1 SGHDN and CDR2 FVKESK. V shed 1 base and J shed 8 bases, with 11 bases lying between them. The CDR3 sequence is 14 residues long. CDR3 sequence reads: CASSQARVGEKLFF. CDR3 coding DNA: TGTGCCAGCAGCCAAGCGCGGGTTGGCGAAAAACTGTTTTTT.

CDR3 sequence (DNA): TGTGCCAGCAGCTCTCTTATGAACACTGAAGCTTTCTTT. It is translated as CASSSLMNTEAFF. The V and J genes are TRBV7-9 and TRBJ1-1; D gene uncertain. The ends were cut back, 4 bases at V and 0 bases at J, with 6 bases in the middle. Germline CDR1 reads SEHNR; CDR2 reads FQNEAQ (reference sequence). The CDR3 contains 13 residues.

The chain is built from TRBV28 and TRBJ1-5; D possibly corresponds to TRBD1 (6 bases). Trimming shortened V by 5 bases and J by 2 bases, and 13 bases separated the two germline ends. The CDR3 extends over 15 amino acids. CDR1 MDHEN and CDR2 SYDVKM come from the germline V gene. CDR3 bases: TGTGCCAGCAGTACCCCCACAGGGCGCAATCAGCCCCAGCATTTT. Its protein product is CASSTPTGRNQPQHF.

The chain combines TRBV5-1 with TRBJ2-1, with 9 bases aligning to TRBD1. The CDR3 is 13 residues long. Germline V gene sequence: CDR1 SGHRS, CDR2 YFSETQ. V shed 5 bases, J shed 7 bases, and the junction held 4 bases outside the gene matches. The CDR3 DNA follows: TGCGCCAGCAGGGGGGACAGGGCAAATGAGCAGTTCTTC. Its protein product is CASRGDRANEQFF.

The chain combines TRBV28 with TRBJ1-2, with unresolved D. CDR3 length: 15 amino acids. In germline, CDR1 is MDHEN, CDR2 SYDVKM. V gave up 2 bases and J gave up 2 bases, with 12 bases separating them. The CDR3 DNA reads as TGTGCCAGCAGTTTACCCACCGGAGAAAACTATGGCTACACCTTC. This gives the protein CASSLPTGENYGYTF.

V and J are TRBV5-6 and TRBJ2-7; maybe TRBD1 (5 bases). V dropped 1 base and J dropped 2 bases, with 13 bases sitting between them. Germline V gene sequence: CDR1 SGHDT, CDR2 YYEEEE. The CDR3 has 15 residues. The CDR3 DNA reads as TGTGCCAGCAGCTTGTCTTTCCAGGGAACCTACGAGCAGTACTTC. Protein: CASSLSFQGTYEQYF.

The chain combines TRBV6-5 with TRBJ2-4; TRBD1 might be the D (6 bases). Trimming left V 8 bases short and J 6 bases short, with 14 bases between. This CDR3 has 13 amino acids. CDR1 MNHEY and CDR2 SVGAGI come from the germline V gene. Here the CDR3 reads CASRGQGRNIQYF. The CDR3 DNA follows: TGTGCCAGCCGCGGGCAGGGGCGAAACATTCAGTACTTC.

The gene calls are TRBV29-1 and TRBJ1-1; D is perhaps TRBD1 (6 bases). The length of the CDR3 is 14 residues. From germline, CDR1 is SQVTM and CDR2 ANQGSEA. The CDR3 nucleotides are TGCGCCAAGGACTCGGGGGGGCAGGACACTGAAGCTTTCTTT. Residues: CAKDSGGQDTEAFF.